This record looks at one T cell receptor beta chain sequence and its context. Its specificity is unknown. This specimen belongs to a study of T-cell memory formation after mild COVID-19. For the study at large: TCR clusters were mostly confined to one donor each.

Study-wide results and caveats: Cross-reactive memory appears to have joined, as suggested by some responding clones showing up in pre-infection memory.

5'RACE with constant-segment primers built TCRalpha and TCRbeta cDNA libraries with UMIs. Each CDR3 protein is one row after TCRdb ran MiXCR on the 5' RACE reads. The sample records approximately 400,000 distinct CDR3 sequences, more than 15% being singletons. The sequenced sample was PBMCs or a T cell subset sorted from them (not recorded which). This TCR was recovered from a man aged 18 to 30 who had mild COVID-19 (a few samples of this study predate the infection). Cell type and time point are not known.

CDR3 bases: TGCGCCAGCAGCCTCTACTGGGGCCCGCCTAATAATTCACCCCTCCACTTT. It codes for CASSLYWGPPNNSPLHF. The V call is TRBV4-3, the J call TRBJ1-6, with D possibly being TRBD1 (5 bases). V lost 4 bases, J lost 5 bases, and 18 bases lay in between. The CDR3 spans 17 residues. The germline V gene encodes CDR1 LGHNA and CDR2 YSLEER.